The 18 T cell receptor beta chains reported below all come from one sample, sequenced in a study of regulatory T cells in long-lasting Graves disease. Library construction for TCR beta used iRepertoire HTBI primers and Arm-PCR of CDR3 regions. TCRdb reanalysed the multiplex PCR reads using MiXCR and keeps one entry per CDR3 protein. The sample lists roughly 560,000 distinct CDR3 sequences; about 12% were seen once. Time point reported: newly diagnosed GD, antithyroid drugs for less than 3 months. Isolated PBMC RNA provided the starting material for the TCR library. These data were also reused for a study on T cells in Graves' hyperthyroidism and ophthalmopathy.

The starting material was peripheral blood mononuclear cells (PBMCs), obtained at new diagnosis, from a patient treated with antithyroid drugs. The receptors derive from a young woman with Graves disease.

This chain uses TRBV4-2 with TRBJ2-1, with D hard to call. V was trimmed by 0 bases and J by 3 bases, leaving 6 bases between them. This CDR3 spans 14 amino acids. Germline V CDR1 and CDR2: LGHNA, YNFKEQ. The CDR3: CASSQDTNYNEQFF. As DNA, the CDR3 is TGTGCCAGCAGCCAAGACACGAACTACAATGAGCAGTTCTTC.

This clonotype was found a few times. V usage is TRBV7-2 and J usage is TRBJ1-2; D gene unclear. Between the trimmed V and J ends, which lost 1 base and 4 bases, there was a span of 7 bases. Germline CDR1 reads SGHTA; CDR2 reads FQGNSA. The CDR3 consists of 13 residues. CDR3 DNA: TGTGCCAGCAGCTTAGGGTCAAGCTATGGCTACACCTTC. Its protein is CASSLGSSYGYTF.

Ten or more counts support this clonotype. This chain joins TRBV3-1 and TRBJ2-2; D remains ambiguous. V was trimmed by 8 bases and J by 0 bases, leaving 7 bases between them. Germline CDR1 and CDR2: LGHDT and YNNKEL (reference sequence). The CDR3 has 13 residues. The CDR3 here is CASGNSNTGELFF. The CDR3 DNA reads TGTGCCAGCGGCAACTCGAACACCGGGGAGCTGTTTTTT. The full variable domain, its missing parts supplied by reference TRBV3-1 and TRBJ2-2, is DTAVSQTPKYLVTQMGNDKSIKCEQNLGHDTMYWYKQDSKKFLKIMFSYNNKELIINETVPNRFSPKSPDKAHLNLHINSLELGDSAVYFCASGNSNTGELFFGEGSRLTVL.

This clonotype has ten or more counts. The CDR3 loop is CASSRGQRNEKLFF. CDR3 bases: TGCGCCAGCAGTCGGGGACAGAGAAATGAAAAACTGTTTTTT. The rearrangement links TRBV5-1 to TRBJ1-4; 7 bases map to TRBD1. The CDR3 sequence is 14 residues long. Germline V gene lookup returns CDR1 SGHRS and CDR2 YFSETQ. V lost 5 bases, J lost 5 bases, and 6 bases stayed unmatched.

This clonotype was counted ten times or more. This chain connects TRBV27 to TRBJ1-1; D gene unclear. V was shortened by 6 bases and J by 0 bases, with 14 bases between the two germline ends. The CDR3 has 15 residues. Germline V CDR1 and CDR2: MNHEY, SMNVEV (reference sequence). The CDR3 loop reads CASRKSRPLNTEAFF. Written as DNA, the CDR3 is TGTGCCAGCAGAAAGAGCCGACCTCTGAACACTGAAGCTTTCTTT.

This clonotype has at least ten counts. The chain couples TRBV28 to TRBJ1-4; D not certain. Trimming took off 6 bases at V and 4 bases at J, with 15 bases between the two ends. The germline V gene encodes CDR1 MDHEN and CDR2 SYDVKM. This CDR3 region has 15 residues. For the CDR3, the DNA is TGTGCCAGCAGGGGATCGTACACAGTTAATGAAAAACTGTTTTTT. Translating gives CASRGSYTVNEKLFF.

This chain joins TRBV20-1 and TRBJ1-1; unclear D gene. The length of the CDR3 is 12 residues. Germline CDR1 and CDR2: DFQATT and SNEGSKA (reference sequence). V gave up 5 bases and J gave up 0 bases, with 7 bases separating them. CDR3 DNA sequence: TGCAGTGCTCATTATCTGAACACTGAAGCTTTCTTT. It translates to CSAHYLNTEAFF.

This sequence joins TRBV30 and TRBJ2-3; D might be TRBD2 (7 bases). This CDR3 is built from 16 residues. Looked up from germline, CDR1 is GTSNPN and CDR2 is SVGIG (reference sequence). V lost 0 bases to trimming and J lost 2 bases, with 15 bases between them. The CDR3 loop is CAWSVPGAGDTDTQYF. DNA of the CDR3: TGTGCCTGGAGTGTACCGGGGGCGGGGGACACAGATACGCAGTATTTT. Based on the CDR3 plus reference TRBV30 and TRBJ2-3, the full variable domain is SQTIHQWPATLVQPVGSPLSLECTVEGTSNPNLYWYRQAAGRGLQLLFYSVGIGQISSEVPQNLSASRPQDRQFILSSKKLLLSDSGFYLCAWSVPGAGDTDTQYFGPGTRLTVL.

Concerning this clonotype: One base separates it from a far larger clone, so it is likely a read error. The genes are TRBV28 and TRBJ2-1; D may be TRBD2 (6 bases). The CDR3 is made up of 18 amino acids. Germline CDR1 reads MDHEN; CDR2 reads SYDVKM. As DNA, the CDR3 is TGTGCCAGCAGCTCAGAACCACTTACTAGCAGACTAAACAATGAGCAGTCCTTC. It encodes CASSSEPLTSRLNNEQSF.

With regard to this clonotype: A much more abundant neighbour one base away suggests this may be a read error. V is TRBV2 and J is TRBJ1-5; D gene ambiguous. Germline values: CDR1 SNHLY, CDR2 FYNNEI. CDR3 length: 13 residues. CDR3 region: CAGSARENQPQLF. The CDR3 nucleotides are TGTGCCGGCAGCGCCCGGGAGAATCAGCCCCAGCTTTTT.

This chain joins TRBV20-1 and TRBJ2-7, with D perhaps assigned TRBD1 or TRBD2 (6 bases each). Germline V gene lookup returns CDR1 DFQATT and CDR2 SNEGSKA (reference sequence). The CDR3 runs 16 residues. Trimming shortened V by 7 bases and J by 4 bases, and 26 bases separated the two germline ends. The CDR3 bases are TGCAGTGGCCTGTTTGCCGCGGGGACATTTAAATACGAGCAGTACTTC. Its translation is CSGLFAAGTFKYEQYF.

In nucleotides, the CDR3 is TGCGCCAGCAGCTTAGCCAGGCCGGGGACTAGCGGTACCGGGGAGCTGTTTTTT. It specifies CASSLARPGTSGTGELFF. The chain employs TRBV5-1 and TRBJ2-2; 11 bases are a match to TRBD2. CDR1 SGHRS and CDR2 YFSETQ come from the germline V gene. V shed 2 bases and J 5 bases; nucleotides not matched to a gene: 11. This CDR3 spans 18 amino acids.

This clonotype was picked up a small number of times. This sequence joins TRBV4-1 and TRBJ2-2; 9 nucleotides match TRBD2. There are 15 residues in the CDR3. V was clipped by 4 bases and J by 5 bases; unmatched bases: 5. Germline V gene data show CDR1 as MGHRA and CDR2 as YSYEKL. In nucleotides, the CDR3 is TGCGCCAGCAGCCTAGCGGGAGATTGGACCGGGGAGCTGTTTTTT. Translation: CASSLAGDWTGELFF.

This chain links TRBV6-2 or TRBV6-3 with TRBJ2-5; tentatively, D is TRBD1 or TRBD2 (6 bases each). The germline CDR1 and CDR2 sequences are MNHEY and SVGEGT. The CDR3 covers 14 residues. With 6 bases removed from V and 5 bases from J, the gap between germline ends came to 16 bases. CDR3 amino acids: CASSPEGGGETQYF. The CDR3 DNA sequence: TGTGCCAGCAGCCCCGAAGGAGGGGGTGAGACCCAGTACTTC.

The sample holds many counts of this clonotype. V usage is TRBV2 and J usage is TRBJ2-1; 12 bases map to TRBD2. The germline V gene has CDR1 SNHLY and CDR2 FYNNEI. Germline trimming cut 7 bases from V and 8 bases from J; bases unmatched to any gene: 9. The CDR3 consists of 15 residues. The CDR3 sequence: CASTTLAGGKDEQFF. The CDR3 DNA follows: TGTGCCAGCACCACACTAGCGGGAGGAAAGGATGAGCAGTTCTTC.

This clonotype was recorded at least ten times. In DNA form, the CDR3 reads TGCAGCGTTGACACCTATAATGGGAGCTCCTACAATGAGCAGTTCTTC. Encoded protein: CSVDTYNGSSYNEQFF. The chain is built from TRBV29-1 and TRBJ2-1, with D tentatively TRBD2 (5 bases). With 3 bases removed from V and 0 bases from J, the gap between germline ends came to 15 bases. CDR3 size: 16 residues. The V gene's germline CDR1 is SQVTM and CDR2 ANQGSEA.

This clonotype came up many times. The CDR3 nucleotides read TGTGCCAGCACCCAGTGGGACTACACTGAAGCTTTCTTT. It yields the protein CASTQWDYTEAFF. The V and J genes are TRBV28 and TRBJ1-1, with D possibly TRBD1 on 5 matching bases. V lost 7 bases to trimming and J lost 3 bases, with 12 bases between them. Germline V gene data show CDR1 as MDHEN and CDR2 as SYDVKM. This CDR3 has 13 amino acids.

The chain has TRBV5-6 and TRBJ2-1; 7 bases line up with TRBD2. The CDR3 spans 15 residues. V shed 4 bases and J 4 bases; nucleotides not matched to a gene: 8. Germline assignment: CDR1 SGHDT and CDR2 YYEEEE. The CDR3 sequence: CASSGSIGGYNEQFF. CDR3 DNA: TGTGCCAGCAGCGGCTCTATCGGGGGGTACAATGAGCAGTTCTTC.